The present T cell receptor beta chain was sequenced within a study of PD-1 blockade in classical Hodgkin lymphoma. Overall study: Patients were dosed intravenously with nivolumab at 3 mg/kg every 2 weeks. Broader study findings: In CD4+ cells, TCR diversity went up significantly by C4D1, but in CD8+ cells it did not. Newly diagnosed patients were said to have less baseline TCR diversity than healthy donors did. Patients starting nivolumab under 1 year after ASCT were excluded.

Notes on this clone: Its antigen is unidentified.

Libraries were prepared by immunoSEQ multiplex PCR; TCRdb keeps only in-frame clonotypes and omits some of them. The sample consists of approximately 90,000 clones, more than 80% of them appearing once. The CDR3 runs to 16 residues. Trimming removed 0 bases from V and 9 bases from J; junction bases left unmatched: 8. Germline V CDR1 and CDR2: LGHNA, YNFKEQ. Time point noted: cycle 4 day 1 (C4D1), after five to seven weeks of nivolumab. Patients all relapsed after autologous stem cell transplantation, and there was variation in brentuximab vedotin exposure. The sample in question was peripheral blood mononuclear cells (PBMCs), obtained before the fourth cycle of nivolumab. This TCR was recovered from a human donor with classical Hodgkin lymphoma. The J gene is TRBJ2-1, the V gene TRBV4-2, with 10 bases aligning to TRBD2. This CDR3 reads CASSQDVLAGFSEQFF. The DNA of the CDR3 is TGTGCCAGCAGCCAAGATGTACTAGCGGGATTCAGTGAGCAGTTCTTC.